Below, one T cell receptor (beta chain) is given with its context. Its cognate antigen is unknown. The data were obtained in a study of T cell responses to AZD1222 COVID-19 vaccine. Whole-study findings and limits: Reports indicate that nearly half of spike-specific TCRs are directed at unmutated variant regions. The donors showed a predominance of white British ancestry and of females, with possible underestimation of clonal diversity. Researchers took repertoire samples only after the peak T cell response had come.

There are 15 residues in the CDR3. The V end lost 4 bases, the J end lost 1 base, and 14 bases lay between the germline ends. Germline loops: CDR1 MGHRA, CDR2 YSYEKL. TCRdb keeps only in-frame clones here, not all; method: immunoSEQ multiplex PCR. The sample consists of tens of thousands of clones, approximately 90% of them appearing once. The rearrangement uses TRBV4-1 and TRBJ2-7; D remains unclear. The source material was peripheral blood, sampled on day 0 of AZD1222 vaccination. The receptor's source is an adult in good health. The CDR3 sequence is CASSRTVDGSYEQYF. For the CDR3, the DNA is TGCGCCAGCAGCCGGACGGTCGATGGATCCTACGAGCAGTACTTC.